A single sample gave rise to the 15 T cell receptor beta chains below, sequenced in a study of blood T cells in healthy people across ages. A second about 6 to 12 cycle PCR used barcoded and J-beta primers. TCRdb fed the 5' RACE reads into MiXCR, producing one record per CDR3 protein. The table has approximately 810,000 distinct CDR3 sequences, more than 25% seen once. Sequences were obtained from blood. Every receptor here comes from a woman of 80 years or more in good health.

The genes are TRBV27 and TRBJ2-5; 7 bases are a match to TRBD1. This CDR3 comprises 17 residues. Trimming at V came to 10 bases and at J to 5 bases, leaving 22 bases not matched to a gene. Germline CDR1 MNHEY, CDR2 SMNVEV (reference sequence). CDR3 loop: CANRPLRETGLGETQYF. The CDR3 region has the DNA TGTGCCAACAGACCACTTCGCGAGACAGGGTTGGGTGAGACCCAGTACTTC.

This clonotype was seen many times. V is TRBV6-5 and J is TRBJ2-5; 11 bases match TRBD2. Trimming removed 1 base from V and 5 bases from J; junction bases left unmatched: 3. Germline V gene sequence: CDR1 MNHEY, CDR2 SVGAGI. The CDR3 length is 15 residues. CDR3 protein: CASSYFSGGAETQYF. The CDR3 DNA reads TGTGCCAGCAGTTACTTTAGCGGGGGGGCCGAGACCCAGTACTTC.

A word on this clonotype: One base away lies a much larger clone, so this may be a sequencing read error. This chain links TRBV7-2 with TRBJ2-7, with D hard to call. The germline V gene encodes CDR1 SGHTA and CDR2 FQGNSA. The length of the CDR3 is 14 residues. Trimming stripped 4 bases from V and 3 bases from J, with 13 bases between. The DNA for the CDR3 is TGTGCCAGCAGCTGGAATAGTCCTATCTACGAGCAGTACTTC. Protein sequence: CASSWNSPIYEQYF.

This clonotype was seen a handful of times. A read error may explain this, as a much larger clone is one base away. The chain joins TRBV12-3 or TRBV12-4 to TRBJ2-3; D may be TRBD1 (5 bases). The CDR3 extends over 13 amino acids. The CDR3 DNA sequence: TGTGCCAGCCTAAGACAGCTCACAGATGCGCAGTATTTT. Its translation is CASLRQLTDAQYF.

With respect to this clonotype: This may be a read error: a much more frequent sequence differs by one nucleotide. The CDR3: CASSTPSGGGYNEQYF. CDR3 bases: TGTGCCAGCAGCACGCCTAGCGGCGGGGGGTACAATGAGCAGTACTTC. The rearrangement uses TRBV7-8 and TRBJ2-7; TRBD2 agrees at 8 bases. The CDR3 spans 16 residues. Germline V gene lookup returns CDR1 SGHVS and CDR2 FQNEAQ. V shed 5 bases, J shed 7 bases, and the junction held 16 bases outside the gene matches.

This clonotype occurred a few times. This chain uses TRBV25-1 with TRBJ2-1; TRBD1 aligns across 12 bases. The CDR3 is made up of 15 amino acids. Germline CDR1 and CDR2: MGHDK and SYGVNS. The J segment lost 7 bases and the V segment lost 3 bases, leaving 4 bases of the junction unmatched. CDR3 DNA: TGTGCCAGCAGTGAGGGACAGGGGGCCGATAATGAGCAGTTCTTC. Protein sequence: CASSEGQGADNEQFF.

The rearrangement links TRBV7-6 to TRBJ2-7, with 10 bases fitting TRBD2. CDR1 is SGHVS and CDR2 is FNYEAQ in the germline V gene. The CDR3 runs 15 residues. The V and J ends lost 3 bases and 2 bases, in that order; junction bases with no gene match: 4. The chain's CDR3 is CASSLRTSGPYEQYF. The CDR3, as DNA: TGTGCCAGCAGCTTGAGGACTAGCGGACCCTACGAGCAGTACTTC.

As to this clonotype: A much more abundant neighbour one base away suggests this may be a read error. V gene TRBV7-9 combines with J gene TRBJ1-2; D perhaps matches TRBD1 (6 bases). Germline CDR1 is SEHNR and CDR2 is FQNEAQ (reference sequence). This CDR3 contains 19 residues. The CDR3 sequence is CTSSLKGAGHLLGNYGYTF. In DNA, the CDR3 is TGTACCAGCAGCTTGAAAGGTGCGGGACACCTCCTGGGGAACTATGGCTACACCTTC.

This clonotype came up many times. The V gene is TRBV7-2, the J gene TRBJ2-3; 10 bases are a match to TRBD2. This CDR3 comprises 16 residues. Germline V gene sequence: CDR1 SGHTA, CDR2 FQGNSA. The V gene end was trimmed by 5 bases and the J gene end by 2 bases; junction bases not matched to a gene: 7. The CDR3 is CASSPGLASFTDTQYF. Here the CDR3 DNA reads TGTGCCAGCAGCCCGGGACTAGCGAGCTTCACAGATACGCAGTATTTT.

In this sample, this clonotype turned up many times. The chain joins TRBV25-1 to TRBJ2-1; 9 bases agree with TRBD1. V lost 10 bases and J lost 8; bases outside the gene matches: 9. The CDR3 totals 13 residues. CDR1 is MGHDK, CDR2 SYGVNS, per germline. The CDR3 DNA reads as TGTGCCACCAACGACAGGGGGGCCGATGAGCAGTTCTTC. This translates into CATNDRGADEQFF.

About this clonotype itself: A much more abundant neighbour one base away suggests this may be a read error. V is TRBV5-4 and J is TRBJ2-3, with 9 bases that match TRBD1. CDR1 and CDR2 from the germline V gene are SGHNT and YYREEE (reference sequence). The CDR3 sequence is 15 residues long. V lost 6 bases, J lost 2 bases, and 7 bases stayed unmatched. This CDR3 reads CASKTDRGVTDTQYF. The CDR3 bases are TGTGCCAGCAAAACCGACAGGGGGGTCACAGATACGCAGTATTTT.

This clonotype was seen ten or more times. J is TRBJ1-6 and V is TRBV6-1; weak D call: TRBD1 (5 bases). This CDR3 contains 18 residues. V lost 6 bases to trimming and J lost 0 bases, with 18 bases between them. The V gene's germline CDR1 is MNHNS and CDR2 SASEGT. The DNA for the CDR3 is TGTGCCAGCAGCCCCCCCAAGCAGGGAAGCTCCTATAATTCACCCCTCCACTTT. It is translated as CASSPPKQGSSYNSPLHF.

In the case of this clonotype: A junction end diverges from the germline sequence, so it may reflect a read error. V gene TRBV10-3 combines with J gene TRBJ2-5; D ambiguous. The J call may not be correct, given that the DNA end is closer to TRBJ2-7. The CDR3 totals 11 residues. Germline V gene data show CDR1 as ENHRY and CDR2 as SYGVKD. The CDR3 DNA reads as TGTGCCCTCAGTGAGTCTTCCGAGCAGTACTTC. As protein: CALSESSEQYF.

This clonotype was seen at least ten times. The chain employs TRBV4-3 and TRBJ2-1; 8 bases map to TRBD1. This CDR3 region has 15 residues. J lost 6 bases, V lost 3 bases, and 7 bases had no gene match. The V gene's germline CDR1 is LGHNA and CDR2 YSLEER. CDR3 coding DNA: TGCGCCAGCAGCCACCGAAAGGACAGGGTCAATGAGCAGTTCTTC. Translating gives CASSHRKDRVNEQFF.

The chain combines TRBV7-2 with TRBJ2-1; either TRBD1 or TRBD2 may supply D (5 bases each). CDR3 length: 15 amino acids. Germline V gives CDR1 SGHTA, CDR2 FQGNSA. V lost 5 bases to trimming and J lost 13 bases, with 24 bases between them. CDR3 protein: CASSLRRGVGETQFF. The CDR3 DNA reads TGTGCCAGCAGCCTAAGAAGAGGGGTTGGAGAGACCCAGTTCTTC.